Listed here is a single TCR beta chain. The CDR3 has 17 residues. Germline CDR1 reads LGHDT; CDR2 reads YNNKEL (reference sequence). V was shortened by 1 base and J by 4 bases, with 19 bases between the two germline ends. In the original workflow: Using reference gene primer amplification, nucleated cell counts were estimated. The data were produced by immunoSEQ multiplex PCR, yet TCRdb's version contains in-frame clones alone and is incomplete. V and J calls plus clone size are reproduced from that table; the DNA served to infer D and trimming. Of almost 400,000 clones listed, nearly 90% are singletons. This specimen comes from a study of blood T cell repertoires in COVID-19. For the study at large: PBMCs, B-cell-depleted T cells, or T cells provided the cDNA or gDNA that made up the material.

Cohort placement rested on clinical history that participants reported themselves. The TCR was taken from a woman aged 25 to 39 who had recovered from COVID-19. This rearrangement joins TRBV3-1 (or the pseudogene TRBV3-2) to TRBJ2-5, with D possibly being TRBD2 (5 bases). Sequencing input: PBMCs or T cells enriched from blood (not recorded which). CDR3 coding DNA: TGTGCCAGCAGCCAAGCGGGCGCCGGGCCCCGGGGAGAGACCCAGTACTTC. It yields the protein CASSQAGAGPRGETQYF.